The next 5 T cell receptor beta chains were all read from a single sample in a study of T-cell reconstitution after alpha-beta-depleted transplantation in children. Molecular barcoding with unique molecular identifiers was used for the TCRbeta library. TCRdb re-called the PCR reads with MiXCR, one entry per CDR3 protein. The profile shows some 500,000 distinct CDR3 sequences, about 18% of them singletons. The input for sequencing was PBMCs from the stem cell graft donor, taken from the stem cell graft. The receptors here all came from a human donor who donated a stem cell graft to a child with acute lymphoblastic leukemia.

This clonotype was seen a handful of times. The chain employs TRBV18 and TRBJ2-1; possibly TRBD1 for D (5 bases). The CDR3 has 12 residues. The V gene lost 3 bases and the J gene lost 8 bases, with 8 bases spanning the gap. Germline V gene lookup returns CDR1 KGHSH and CDR2 LQKENI. DNA of the CDR3: TGTGCCAGCTCACCCGACAGCTATGAGCAGTTCTTC. This codes for CASSPDSYEQFF.

The chain employs TRBV9 and TRBJ1-2, with D perhaps matching TRBD1 (5 bases). The germline V gene has CDR1 SGDLS and CDR2 YYNGEE. This CDR3 is 14 amino acids long. Trimming took 0 bases from V and 4 from J, leaving 10 bases between them. This CDR3 is CASSVVQGPYGYTF. The CDR3 DNA sequence: TGTGCCAGCAGCGTAGTCCAGGGACCCTATGGCTACACCTTC.

The J gene is TRBJ2-7, the V gene TRBV12-3 or TRBV12-4, with D maybe TRBD2 (5 bases). This CDR3 has 14 residues. V shed 5 bases and J shed 7 bases, with 18 bases lying between them. The CDR3: CASSQTLERTEQYF. In nucleotides, the CDR3 is TGTGCCAGCAGTCAAACACTAGAACGTACAGAGCAGTACTTC.

This clonotype turned up a few times. The chain recombines TRBV5-1 with TRBJ1-2; D is ambiguous. The CDR3 loop spans 15 amino acids. The ends were cut back, 0 bases at V and 3 bases at J, with 12 bases in the middle. CDR1 is SGHRS, CDR2 YFSETQ, per germline. In nucleotides, the CDR3 is TGCGCCAGCAGCTTGGGATTCTACAGCGACTATGGCTACACCTTC. Amino acid sequence: CASSLGFYSDYGYTF.

This clonotype was found a few times. This rearrangement joins TRBV5-5 to TRBJ2-5; 8 positions match TRBD1. The CDR3 loop spans 16 amino acids. Germline V lookup: CDR1 SGHKS, CDR2 YYEKEE (reference sequence). V was clipped by 4 bases and J by 5 bases; unmatched bases: 13. The CDR3 bases are TGTGCCAGCAGCCTTAGGACAGGGCGGGGAATGGAGACCCAGTACTTC. It yields the protein CASSLRTGRGMETQYF. Full variable domain (remainder filled in from reference TRBV5-5 and TRBJ2-5): DAGVTQSPTHLIKTRGQQVTLRCSPISGHKSVSWYQQVLGQGPQFIFQYYEKEERGRGNFPDRFSARQFPNYSSELNVNALLLGDSALYLCASSLRTGRGMETQYFGPGTRLLVL.